The present T cell receptor (beta chain) was sequenced within a study of CD8 T cells in Susac syndrome. Findings of the study overall: In total CD8+ repertoires, more than 15 Susac-specific public clones were found, and several in CD8+ TEMRA repertoires.

An amount of RNA that ranged from roughly 0.5 to 1 ug was reverse transcribed with random hexamers. Amplification of the TCR beta CDR3 was carried out by immunoSEQ multiplex PCR, which spanned a total of 54 Vbeta and 13 Jbeta segments. In TCRdb, the immunoSEQ multiplex PCR reads were re-called with MiXCR into one record per CDR3 protein. This table holds under 95,000 distinct CDR3 sequences, more than 85% found once. To note about this clonotype: Its antigen is unknown.

This CDR3 region has 14 residues. Trimming shortened V by 5 bases and J by 6 bases, and 15 bases separated the two germline ends. The germline V gene encodes CDR1 LNHNV and CDR2 YYDKDF (reference sequence). Sequenced: CD8+ T cells from PBMCs. The rearrangement joins TRBV15 to TRBJ2-3; D is unclear. The sequence came from a human donor with Susac syndrome. The CDR3 protein is CATSPLRQADTQYF. CDR3 nucleotide sequence: TGTGCCACCAGCCCCCTCAGACAAGCCGATACGCAGTATTTT.